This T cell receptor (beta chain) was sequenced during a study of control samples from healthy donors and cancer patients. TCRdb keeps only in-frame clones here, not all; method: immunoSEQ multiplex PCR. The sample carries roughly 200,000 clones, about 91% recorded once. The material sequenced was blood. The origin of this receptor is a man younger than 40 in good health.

CDR3 in amino acids: CATRDYEQYF. For the CDR3, the DNA is TGTGCCACCAGGGACTACGAGCAGTACTTC. The V gene is TRBV10-3, the J gene TRBJ2-7; possible D gene TRBD1, 5 bases. CDR3 length equals 10 residues. From germline, CDR1 is ENHRY and CDR2 SYGVKD. Between the trimmed V and J ends, which lost 10 bases and 3 bases, there was a span of 7 bases.